A selection of T cell receptor beta chains follows, all from one sample in a study of blood T cell repertoires in COVID-19. Using immunoSEQ multiplex PCR, the repertoire was profiled, and TCRdb retains in-frame clones only, with some absent. The table has tens of thousands of clones, about nine tenths seen once; the top ten hold approximately 12%. Sequenced material: peripheral blood. Receptors originate from a man aged 65 to 79 with active or convalescent COVID-19. Both conserved end residues are part of each CDR3. Fields, in order: V gene, D gene, clone size, J gene, CDR3 protein, CDR3 DNA. D genes are given only for firm matches. Only some rows state a clone size, as once, few, many or a class for expanded clones.

TRBV6-5,.,once,TRBJ1-1,CASSYGDMNTEAFF,TGTGCCAGCAGTTACGGGGACATGAACACTGAAGCTTTCTTT
TRBV19,.,.,TRBJ1-5,CASSKGQGGIQPQHF,TGTGCCAGTAGTAAGGGGCAGGGTGGGATTCAGCCCCAGCATTTT
TRBV4-3,.,.,TRBJ1-6,CASSQDLRGPPLHF,TGCGCCAGCAGCCAAGATCTTAGGGGCCCACCCCTCCACTTT
TRBV6-6,.,.,TRBJ1-2,CAYTKGFNYGYTF,TGTGCCTACACTAAGGGGTTTAACTATGGCTACACCTTC
TRBV7-3,TRBD1,.,TRBJ2-7,CASSSQQGSEQYF,TGTGCCAGCAGCTCACAACAGGGGAGCGAGCAGTACTTC
TRBV7-2,.,.,TRBJ2-7,CASSLDRSSYEQYF,TGTGCCAGCAGCTTAGACAGGAGCTCCTACGAGCAGTACTTC
TRBV6-1,TRBD1,.,TRBJ1-5,CASSARDRVGGNQPQHF,TGTGCCAGCAGTGCCCGGGACAGGGTAGGAGGCAATCAGCCCCAGCATTTT
TRBV5-1,TRBD1,.,TRBJ1-4,CASSEGTGEIGEKLFF,TGCGCCAGCAGCGAGGGCACAGGGGAAATCGGGGAAAAACTGTTTTTT
TRBV7-9,.,.,TRBJ1-1,CASSLDRKNTEAFF,TGTGCCAGCAGCTTAGACAGGAAGAACACTGAAGCTTTCTTT
TRBV6-2/TRBV6-3,TRBD1,.,TRBJ2-1,CASSYQGVDYNEQFF,TGTGCCAGCAGTTACCAGGGGGTCGACTACAATGAGCAGTTCTTC
TRBV5-5,.,few,TRBJ2-7,CASSSGTASSYEQYF,TGTGCCAGCAGCTCCGGGACTGCCAGCTCCTACGAGCAGTACTTC
TRBV6-6,TRBD1,once,TRBJ1-3,CASSYAGGSGNTIYF,TGTGCCAGCAGTTACGCAGGGGGCTCTGGAAACACCATATATTTT
TRBV28,TRBD1,.,TRBJ1-6,CASSVPRTGVNSPLHF,TGTGCCAGCAGTGTGCCGAGGACAGGGGTCAATTCACCCCTCCACTTT
TRBV25-1,TRBD1,.,TRBJ1-4,CASRRGQGEKLFF,TGTGCCAGCAGAAGGGGACAGGGCGAAAAACTGTTTTTT
TRBV28,.,.,TRBJ1-2,CASSLQGLGYTF,TGTGCCAGCAGTTTACAGGGCCTAGGCTACACCTTC
TRBV3-1/TRBV3-2,.,.,TRBJ1-2,CASSQVRVDSYGYTF,TGTGCCAGCAGCCAAGTTCGGGTAGACAGCTATGGCTACACCTTC
TRBV9,.,.,TRBJ1-3,CASSVQGTGNTIYF,TGTGCCAGCAGCGTACAGGGGACTGGAAACACCATATATTTT
TRBV15,.,.,TRBJ1-6,CATSRDRWNSPLHF,TGTGCCACCAGCAGAGATCGGTGGAATTCACCCCTCCACTTT
TRBV27,.,once,TRBJ2-7,CASQAGGSSYEQYF,TGTGCCAGCCAGGCAGGGGGGAGCTCCTACGAGCAGTACTTC
TRBV6-5,TRBD1,.,TRBJ1-3,CASRGLLWDTIYF,TGTGCCTCGAGGGGGCTCCTCTGGGACACCATATATTTT
TRBV29-1,TRBD1,.,TRBJ1-2,CSVDLGGGTGYTF,TGCAGCGTTGACCTTGGAGGGGGCACTGGCTACACCTTC
TRBV3-1/TRBV3-2,.,.,TRBJ1-1,CASSQATEAFF,TGTGCCAGCAGCCAAGCAACTGAAGCTTTCTTT
TRBV29-1,TRBD1,.,TRBJ1-1,CSHRQGAYTEAFF,TGCAGCCATAGACAGGGGGCCTACACTGAAGCTTTCTTT
TRBV19,TRBD1,.,TRBJ1-6,CASSITGERSPLHF,TGTGCCAGTAGTATTACAGGGGAACGTTCACCCCTCCACTTT
TRBV4-2,TRBD1,.,TRBJ1-5,CASSQVPGQGEDQPQHF,TGTGCCAGCAGCCAAGTTCCGGGACAGGGGGAAGACCAGCCCCAGCATTTT
TRBV5-1,.,.,TRBJ2-5,CASRSMGGAETQYF,TGCGCCAGCCGCTCTATGGGGGGGGCGGAGACCCAGTACTTC
TRBV2,.,.,TRBJ1-1,CASAYGEDTEAFF,TGTGCCAGCGCTTACGGGGAAGACACTGAAGCTTTCTTT
TRBV24-1,TRBD1,.,TRBJ1-2,CATSDPPTGGYGYTF,TGTGCCACCAGTGACCCGCCCACAGGGGGGTATGGCTACACCTTC
TRBV4-1,.,.,TRBJ1-4,CASSLRGRVDGEKLFF,TGCGCCAGCAGCCTAAGGGGCCGGGTGGATGGGGAAAAACTGTTTTTT
TRBV6-5,.,.,TRBJ1-1,CASSYKWVRDTEAFF,TGTGCCAGCAGTTACAAGTGGGTGCGGGACACTGAAGCTTTCTTT
TRBV10-3,.,.,TRBJ2-3,CAISEYGGVTDTQYF,TGTGCCATCAGTGAGTATGGCGGGGTGACGGATACGCAGTATTTT
TRBV6-2/TRBV6-3,.,once,TRBJ1-1,CASSYSIGFMNTEAFF,TGTGCCAGCAGTTACTCAATCGGGTTCATGAACACTGAAGCTTTCTTT
TRBV5-1,.,once,TRBJ2-3,CASSLALPSTDTQYF,TGCGCCAGCAGCTTGGCACTGCCTAGCACAGATACGCAGTATTTT
TRBV4-1,.,.,TRBJ1-4,CASSFTGTTNEKLFF,TGCGCCAGCAGCTTTACAGGGACAACTAATGAAAAACTGTTTTTT
TRBV29-1,TRBD2,.,TRBJ2-1,CSGSLAGLAYNEQFF,TGCAGCGGTTCACTAGCGGGGCTTGCCTACAATGAGCAGTTCTTC
TRBV7-9,TRBD1,.,TRBJ1-3,CASSFRGQGFGNTIYF,TGTGCCAGCAGCTTTAGGGGACAGGGTTTCGGAAACACCATATATTTT
TRBV4-1,TRBD1,once,TRBJ1-2,CASSGQGYGYTF,TGCGCCAGCAGCGGACAGGGGTATGGCTACACCTTC
TRBV6-5,.,.,TRBJ1-5,CASSYSRFFQPQHF,TGTGCCAGCAGTTACTCCAGGTTTTTTCAGCCCCAGCATTTT
TRBV5-1,TRBD2,.,TRBJ2-1,CASSLEGGGLSYNEQFF,TGCGCCAGCAGCTTGGAGGGCGGGGGATTGTCCTACAATGAGCAGTTCTTC
TRBV7-9,.,once,TRBJ1-4,CASSLVRGANEKLFF,TGTGCCAGCAGCTTGGTCCGGGGAGCTAATGAAAAACTGTTTTTT
TRBV27,.,.,TRBJ1-6,CASMRNNSPLHF,TGTGCCAGCATGAGGAATAATTCACCCCTCCACTTT
TRBV13,TRBD1,.,TRBJ1-4,CASSIRTGGGEKLFF,TGTGCCAGCAGCATACGGACAGGTGGGGGTGAAAAACTGTTTTTT
TRBV5-1,TRBD1,.,TRBJ1-3,CASSNPTGGIPGNTIYF,TGCGCCAGCAGCAACCCGACAGGGGGCATCCCAGGAAACACCATATATTTT
TRBV6-2/TRBV6-3,TRBD1,.,TRBJ2-5,CASSYSGSTRTGGDSETQYF,TGTGCCAGCAGTTACTCGGGATCCACCAGGACAGGTGGGGATTCTGAGACCCAGTACTTC
TRBV18,.,.,TRBJ1-2,CASSPGEGYGYTF,TGTGCCAGCTCACCAGGGGAGGGGTATGGCTACACCTTC
TRBV20-1,.,.,TRBJ1-2,CSASLGRGYTF,TGCAGTGCTAGTCTGGGGCGGGGCTACACCTTC
TRBV14,.,.,TRBJ1-2,CASSEGDYGYTF,TGTGCCAGCAGCGAGGGGGACTATGGCTACACCTTC
TRBV28,TRBD1,.,TRBJ2-1,CASSSPGQGGNEQFF,TGTGCCAGCAGTTCCCCGGGACAGGGGGGTAATGAGCAGTTCTTC
TRBV2,.,.,TRBJ2-3,CASSFSDTQYF,TGTGCCAGCAGCTTCTCAGATACGCAGTATTTT
TRBV25-1,TRBD1,.,TRBJ2-7,CASSGTGTGGEQYF,TGTGCCAGCAGTGGTACCGGGACAGGGGGCGAGCAGTACTTC
TRBV7-9,TRBD1,.,TRBJ1-2,CASKPSGTGDGYTF,TGTGCCAGCAAACCATCCGGGACAGGGGATGGCTACACCTTC
TRBV6-2/TRBV6-3,TRBD1,.,TRBJ2-1,CASSWGQGYEQFF,TGTGCCAGCAGTTGGGGACAGGGTTATGAGCAGTTCTTC
TRBV19,TRBD1,.,TRBJ1-2,CASSITGGAGIGYTF,TGTGCCAGTAGTATAACAGGGGGCGCAGGAATTGGCTACACCTTC
TRBV2,TRBD1,.,TRBJ2-4,CASSGVTGTENIQYF,TGTGCCAGCAGTGGAGTTACCGGGACAGAAAACATTCAGTACTTC
TRBV6-5,.,.,TRBJ2-3,CASARGLIGTDTQYF,TGTGCCAGCGCGAGAGGGCTCATTGGAACAGATACGCAGTATTTT